These 18 T cell receptor beta chains originate from one sample sequenced in a study of blood T cells in healthy people across ages. The authors ran a second PCR of 7 to 11 cycles using a sample-barcoded 5' primer and a J-beta primer mix. TCRdb reprocessed the 5' RACE reads via MiXCR and lists one record per CDR3 protein. The profile covers 800,000 to 950,000 distinct CDR3 sequences, with under 40% appearing a single time and 13% taken by the ten largest. Sample: blood. The receptors derive from a man between 18 and 29 years old in good health.

J is TRBJ1-2 and V is TRBV28; 8 bases align to TRBD1. In germline, CDR1 is MDHEN, CDR2 SYDVKM. CDR3 length: 13 residues. The V and J ends lost 5 bases and 6 bases, in that order; junction bases with no gene match: 5. The CDR3: CASSQGASNGYTF. DNA of the CDR3: TGTGCCAGCAGTCAGGGGGCCTCCAATGGCTACACCTTC.

This clonotype was seen ten or more times. The genes are TRBV5-1 and TRBJ2-1; D not certain. V was shortened by 1 base and J by 5 bases, with 7 bases between the two germline ends. The CDR3 spans 13 residues. Germline CDR1 reads SGHRS; CDR2 reads YFSETQ. CDR3 protein: CASSLTRHNEQFF. The CDR3 nucleotides are TGCGCCAGCAGCTTGACCAGGCACAATGAGCAGTTCTTC.

This chain links TRBV11-2 with TRBJ2-3, with 9 bases fitting TRBD2. V was clipped by 5 bases and J by 2 bases; unmatched bases: 8. Germline CDR1 is SGHAT and CDR2 is FQNNGV. The CDR3 has 16 amino acids. CDR3 sequence reads: CASSLGRGGITDTQYF. CDR3 DNA sequence: TGTGCCAGCAGCCTGGGGCGGGGGGGGATCACAGATACGCAGTATTTT.

This rearrangement joins TRBV10-3 to TRBJ1-6, with TRBD1 as a possible D gene (5 bases). Trimming removed 2 bases at V and 8 bases at J, with 13 bases between. This CDR3 region has 15 residues. CDR1 is ENHRY and CDR2 is SYGVKD in the germline V gene. CDR3 in amino acids: CAISERGMTDSPLHF. DNA for the CDR3: TGTGCCATCAGTGAGCGGGGGATGACTGATTCACCCCTCCACTTT.

For this clonotype: At one end, the junction sequence differs from germline, possibly due to a read error. This rearrangement joins TRBV3-1 to TRBJ2-1; 10 nucleotides line up with TRBD2. The germline V gene encodes CDR1 LGHDT and CDR2 YNNKEL (reference sequence). The CDR3 has 15 residues. The CDR3: CASSQAGGPGYEQFF. The CDR3 nucleotides read TGTGCCAGCAGTCAAGCGGGAGGGCCCGGGTATGAGCAGTTCTTC.

V is TRBV15 and J is TRBJ2-7; 7 nucleotides agree with TRBD1. The CDR3 is 15 amino acids. Germline V gene lookup returns CDR1 LNHNV and CDR2 YYDKDF (reference sequence). J was trimmed by 2 bases and V by 3 bases; bases with no gene match: 7. The DNA for the CDR3 is TGTGCCACCAGCAGTTTACAGGGGAAGACCTACGAGCAGTACTTC. Translating it yields CATSSLQGKTYEQYF.

A few counts support this clonotype. The V and J genes are TRBV6-5 and TRBJ1-1; maybe TRBD1 (5 bases). From germline, CDR1 is MNHEY and CDR2 SVGAGI. The CDR3 covers 15 residues. V shed 0 bases and J shed 5 bases, with 13 bases lying between them. The CDR3 loop reads CASSYSPREGTEAFF. In DNA, the CDR3 is TGTGCCAGCAGTTACTCACCCAGGGAAGGGACTGAAGCTTTCTTT.

This clonotype was counted only a few times. The chain joins TRBV20-1 to TRBJ2-1; 10 nucleotides agree with TRBD2. There are 16 residues in the CDR3. V shed 1 base and J 6 bases; nucleotides not matched to a gene: 9. CDR1 is DFQATT and CDR2 is SNEGSKA in the germline V gene (reference sequence). The CDR3 DNA sequence: TGCAGTGCTAGAGGATCGCTAGCGGGGGCCCTCAATGAGCAGTTCTTC. Amino acids: CSARGSLAGALNEQFF.

In this sample, this clonotype turned up a few times. The chain joins TRBV30 to TRBJ1-4, with 12 bases matching TRBD1. V dropped 3 bases and J dropped 14; count of bases not matched to a gene: 7. Germline CDR1 GTSNPN, CDR2 SVGIG (reference sequence). The CDR3 totals 13 residues. Here the CDR3 DNA reads TGTGCCTGGAGGGGACAGGGGGCCGGTTCGCTGTTTTTT. As protein: CAWRGQGAGSLFF.

This clonotype has a count of ten or more. J is TRBJ2-1 and V is TRBV20-1, with 7 bases matching TRBD2. The germline CDR1 and CDR2 sequences are DFQATT and SNEGSKA (reference sequence). The V segment lost 6 bases and the J segment 1 base; nucleotides outside the gene matches: 6. The length of the CDR3 is 14 residues. The CDR3 reads CSALPGGSYNEQFF. CDR3 bases: TGCAGTGCCCTTCCGGGGGGTTCCTACAATGAGCAGTTCTTC.

There are a few counts of this clonotype. This rearrangement joins TRBV2 to TRBJ2-3; D unclear. This CDR3 spans 13 amino acids. V lost 3 bases to trimming and J lost 12 bases, with 16 bases between them. Germline-derived CDR1 and CDR2 are SNHLY and FYNNEI. The CDR3 nucleotides read TGTGCCAGCAGTGACCCCTACCGTATTAGTCAGTATTTT. Protein: CASSDPYRISQYF.

This clonotype occurred a few times. The genes are TRBV4-2 and TRBJ1-1; D is unresolved. From germline, CDR1 is LGHNA and CDR2 YNFKEQ. CDR3 size: 15 residues. V lost 1 base and J 1 base, leaving 10 bases between the germline ends. CDR3 nucleotides: TGTGCCAGCAGCCAAGTAGGGCCGGGGAACACTGAAGCTTTCTTT. This sequence encodes CASSQVGPGNTEAFF.

Points on this clonotype: This may stem from a read error, because a much larger clone lies one nucleotide away. V gene TRBV4-1 combines with J gene TRBJ2-3; 8 positions match TRBD2. Per the germline V gene, CDR1 is MGHRA and CDR2 is YSYEKL. The CDR3 loop spans 15 amino acids. The CDR3 DNA reads as TGCGCCGGCAGCCTAACCGGGGGGGAGGCAGATACGCAGTATTTT. This translates into CAGSLTGGEADTQYF.

As to this clonotype: A single base separates this from a much larger clone, so it may be a read error. CDR3 sequence reads: CASSRLGLDTQYF. CDR3 nucleotide sequence: TGTGCCAGCAGCCGCTTAGGTTTAGATACGCAGTATTTT. The chain employs TRBV12-3 or TRBV12-4 and TRBJ2-3; no clear D. The CDR3 contains 13 residues. The V end was cut by 6 bases, the J end by 5 bases, with 12 bases between.

The gene calls are TRBV4-3 and TRBJ1-2; 9 bases are a match to TRBD1. V was clipped by 4 bases and J by 6 bases; unmatched bases: 9. The CDR3 length is 15 residues. Germline V gene data show CDR1 as LGHNA and CDR2 as YSLEER. CDR3 amino acids: CASSRLDRGLDGYTF. CDR3 coding DNA: TGCGCCAGCAGCCGTTTGGACAGGGGTTTGGATGGCTACACCTTC.

The chain combines TRBV30 with TRBJ2-7; 8 bases map to TRBD2. Looked up from germline, CDR1 is GTSNPN and CDR2 is SVGIG (reference sequence). V gave up 4 bases and J gave up 0 bases; unmatched junction bases: 2. There are 13 residues in the CDR3. The CDR3 is CAWNGGASYEQYF. The CDR3 DNA sequence: TGTGCCTGGAACGGGGGGGCCTCCTACGAGCAGTACTTC.

This clonotype was seen repeatedly, ten times or more. The gene calls are TRBV5-1 and TRBJ2-4; no clear D gene. Trimming pared 0 bases from V and 5 bases from J, leaving 9 bases between. CDR1 and CDR2 from the germline V gene are SGHRS and YFSETQ. The CDR3 spans 14 residues. CDR3 amino acids: CASSLAQDQNIQYF. The CDR3 region has the DNA TGCGCCAGCAGCTTGGCCCAGGACCAAAACATTCAGTACTTC.

For this clonotype: One junction end disagrees with the germline gene, perhaps due to a read error. This chain connects TRBV27 to TRBJ2-3; 7 nucleotides align to TRBD2. The V gene's germline CDR1 is MNHEY and CDR2 SMNVEV (reference sequence). CDR3 size: 14 residues. The CDR3 spells CANSLEGGGDTQYF. The CDR3 DNA follows: TGTGCCAACAGTTTAGAGGGCGGGGGTGATACGCAGTATTTT.